Presented here are 6 T cell receptor beta chains from one specimen sequenced in a study of T-cell reconstitution after alpha-beta-depleted transplantation in children. Unique molecular identifiers featured in how the TCRbeta library was prepared. TCRdb passed the PCR reads through MiXCR, listing each CDR3 protein once. The data show about 980,000 distinct CDR3 sequences, roughly 31% seen once. This material consisted of PBMCs, mostly from graft donor cells, taken 360 days after TCRalphabeta/CD19-depleted stem cell transplant. The receptors were gathered from a boy younger than two who had a stem cell transplant for SCID, so the T cells may come from the graft donor.

This chain uses TRBV19 with TRBJ2-1; unclear D gene. This CDR3 comprises 15 residues. Trimming took 9 bases from V and 0 from J, leaving 15 bases between them. CDR1 is LNHDA, CDR2 SQIVND, per germline (reference sequence). CDR3 protein: CASSPPATSYNEQFF. In nucleotides, the CDR3 is TGTGCCAGCAGCCCCCCCGCGACCTCCTACAATGAGCAGTTCTTC.

This clonotype has more than one count but fewer than ten. The chain is built from TRBV5-1 and TRBJ2-1; 9 positions agree with TRBD1. V lost 4 bases to trimming and J lost 7 bases; unmatched junction nucleotides: 12. This CDR3 spans 16 amino acids. Looked up from germline, CDR1 is SGHRS and CDR2 is YFSETQ. The CDR3 sequence is CASSPVPGQGVNEQFF. CDR3 nucleotide sequence: TGCGCCAGCAGCCCGGTCCCGGGACAGGGAGTGAATGAGCAGTTCTTC.

This clonotype was seen more than once but under ten times. The V gene is TRBV29-1, the J gene TRBJ1-2; D unclear. V gave up 6 bases and J gave up 2 bases, with 16 bases separating them. The germline V gene has CDR1 SQVTM and CDR2 ANQGSEA. The CDR3 contains 14 residues. The CDR3 DNA reads TGCAGCGTCCGGCACGAGACAACCAACTATGGCTACACCTTC. Protein product: CSVRHETTNYGYTF. Variable domain in full (rest from reference TRBV29-1 and TRBJ1-2): SAVISQKPSRDICQRGTSLTIQCQVDSQVTMMFWYRQQPGQSLTLIATANQGSEATYESGFVIDKFPISRPNLTFSTLTVSNMSPEDSSIYLCSVRHETTNYGYTFGSGTRLTVV.

This clonotype was seen only a few times. The CDR3 DNA sequence: TGTGCCAGCAGTGAATATGAGGGTTTCGGTGGCTACACCTTC. It codes for CASSEYEGFGGYTF. The chain employs TRBV25-1 and TRBJ1-2; D is ambiguous. Germline V gene lookup returns CDR1 MGHDK and CDR2 SYGVNS. The CDR3 runs to 14 residues. Trimming pared 0 bases from V and 7 bases from J, leaving 12 bases between.

The genes are TRBV12-3 or TRBV12-4 and TRBJ2-3, with 8 positions matching TRBD2. V gave up 7 bases and J gave up 3 bases; unmatched junction bases: 6. The CDR3 sequence is 14 residues long. Written as DNA, the CDR3 is TGTGCCAGCACCCTAGCGGGTTGGACAGATACGCAGTATTTT. Translated: CASTLAGWTDTQYF.

The V call is TRBV3-1, the J call TRBJ1-3; unclear D gene. This CDR3 spans 16 amino acids. Trimming took 0 bases from V and 4 from J, leaving 13 bases between them. Germline assignment: CDR1 LGHDT and CDR2 YNNKEL (reference sequence). CDR3: CASSQERVKGGNTIYF. The CDR3 DNA reads as TGTGCCAGCAGCCAAGAGAGGGTAAAGGGAGGAAACACCATATATTTT.